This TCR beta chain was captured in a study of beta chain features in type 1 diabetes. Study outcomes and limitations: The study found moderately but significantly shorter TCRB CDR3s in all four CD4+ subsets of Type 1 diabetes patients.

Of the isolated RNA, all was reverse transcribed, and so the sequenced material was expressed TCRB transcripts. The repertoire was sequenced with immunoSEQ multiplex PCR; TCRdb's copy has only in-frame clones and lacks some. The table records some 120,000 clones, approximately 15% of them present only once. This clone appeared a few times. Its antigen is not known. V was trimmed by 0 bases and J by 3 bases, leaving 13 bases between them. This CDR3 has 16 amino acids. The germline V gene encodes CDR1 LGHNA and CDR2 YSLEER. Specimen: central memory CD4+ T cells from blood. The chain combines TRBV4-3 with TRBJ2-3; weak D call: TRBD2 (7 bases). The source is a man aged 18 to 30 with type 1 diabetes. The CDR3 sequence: CASSQEGGAGTDTQYF. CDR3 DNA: TGCGCCAGCAGCCAAGAAGGGGGGGCCGGGACAGATACGCAGTATTTT.